This is a list of T cell receptor beta chains from one sample in a study of cytomegalovirus exposure and HLA in healthy donors. Data came from immunoSEQ multiplex PCR; TCRdb stores just in-frame clones and leaves some out. Here the sample spans 110,000 to 150,000 clones, over 75% being singletons. The source material was PBMCs. The receptor source for this set is a woman aged 25 to 39 in good health and CMV-seronegative. The CDR3 runs from the conserved cysteine through the conserved F or W.

>TRBV6-6|13|TRBJ1-1
CASILGGGTEAFF
>TRBV19|13|TRBJ1-5
CASMQFQNQPQHF
>TRBV6-5|14|TRBJ1-2
CASSYRGRYGGYTF
>TRBV27|16|TRBJ1-5
CASSINSQGRGQPQHF
>TRBV28|15|TRBJ1-1
CASKGQGIMNTEAFF
>TRBV4-1|15|TRBJ1-1
CASSHEGAWDTEAFF
>TRBV13|13|TRBJ1-2
CASSLQGGYGYTF
>TRBV29-1|12|TRBJ1-2
CSVHPGGGGYTF
>TRBV29-1|13|TRBJ1-1
CSVDGKIGPEAFF
>TRBV5-4|17|TRBJ2-4
CASSLADGTGGKNIQYF
>TRBV5-1|15|TRBJ2-2
CASSLSGGGTGELFF
>TRBV7-9|15|TRBJ1-1
CASSLGGEGDTEAFF
>TRBV4-2|17|TRBJ1-3
CASKNPQGSVSGNTIYF
>TRBV6-1|12|TRBJ1-1
CASRKGSPEAFF
>TRBV5-1|13|TRBJ2-7
CASSLGGFDEQYF
>TRBV6-5|14|TRBJ2-7
CASTEDRGRSEQYF
>TRBV5-1|14|TRBJ1-2
CASSISDKGSGYTF
>TRBV7-9|16|TRBJ2-1
CASSLGQASSYNEQFF
>TRBV5-1|14|TRBJ1-3
CASSLGGGGNTIYF
>TRBV30|14|TRBJ1-5
CAWSGYSSGQPQHF
>TRBV13|15|TRBJ1-1
CASSSQGQSNTEAFF
>TRBV2|14|TRBJ2-7
CASSEAGVDYEQYF
>TRBV7-2|15|TRBJ2-7
CASSLPGVPSYEQYF
>TRBV5-1|13|TRBJ1-2
CASSLTGGDGYTF
>TRBV6-6|14|TRBJ1-1
CASSLMSGSTEAFF
>TRBV7-9|13|TRBJ2-1
CASGGQGFEVKFF
>TRBV5-6|16|TRBJ1-2
CASSLAGLRVTYGYTF
>TRBV5-1|13|TRBJ1-5
CASSRGPNQPQHF
>TRBV4-1|16|TRBJ2-1
CASSQEGGGLRNEQFF
>TRBV6-4|15|TRBJ2-3
CASSAGTSGTDTQYF
>TRBV9|14|TRBJ2-2
CASSPDLNTGELFF
>TRBV5-6|13|TRBJ1-2
CASSPPGSNGYTF
>TRBV9|14|TRBJ2-1
CASSVTSGGYEQFF
>TRBV19|18|TRBJ1-1
CASSKPLRGGRLNTEAFF
>TRBV15|16|TRBJ1-6
CATSNRQGRVNSPLHF
>TRBV28|14|TRBJ2-7
CASSSGLGAYEQYF
>TRBV5-6|14|TRBJ1-2
CASSATGGNYGYTF
>TRBV11-2|16|TRBJ1-2
CASSLDQGRSLGGYTF
>TRBV5-8|15|TRBJ2-3
CASSEGQGATDTQYF
>TRBV7-3|15|TRBJ2-1
CASSLTQGAYNEQFF
>TRBV6-6|16|TRBJ1-1
CASSYSPLPTNTEAFF
>TRBV7-2|13|TRBJ1-1
CASSLGTGAEAFF
>TRBV2|13|TRBJ1-1
CASSEQGNTEAFF
>TRBV21-1|16|TRBJ1-5
CASSKAAGGSTQPQHF
>TRBV11-1|12|TRBJ2-7
CASSLLGQGKYF
>TRBV19|18|TRBJ1-3
CASSIGPGGQLSGNTIYF
>TRBV6-1|15|TRBJ1-1
CASSEAWGTGAEAFF
>TRBV30|13|TRBJ1-1
CAWGQGRGTEAFF
>TRBV4-1|14|TRBJ1-4
CASSLQFTDEKLFF
>TRBV2|14|TRBJ2-5
CASRGGAVQETQYF
>TRBV4-3|18|TRBJ2-7
CASSRTTTGTGGYYEQYF